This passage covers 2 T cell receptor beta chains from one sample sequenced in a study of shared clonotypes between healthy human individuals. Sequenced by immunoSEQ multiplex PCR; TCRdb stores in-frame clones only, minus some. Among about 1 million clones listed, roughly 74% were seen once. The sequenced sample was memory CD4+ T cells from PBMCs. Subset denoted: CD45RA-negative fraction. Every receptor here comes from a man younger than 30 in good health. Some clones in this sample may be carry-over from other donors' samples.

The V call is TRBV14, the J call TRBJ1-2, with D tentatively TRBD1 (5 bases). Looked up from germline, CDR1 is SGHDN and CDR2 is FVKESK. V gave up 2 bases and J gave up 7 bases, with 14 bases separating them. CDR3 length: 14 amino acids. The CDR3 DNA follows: TGTGCCAGCAGCCAACCCGGGGACCCCGGTGGCTACACCTTC. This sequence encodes CASSQPGDPGGYTF.

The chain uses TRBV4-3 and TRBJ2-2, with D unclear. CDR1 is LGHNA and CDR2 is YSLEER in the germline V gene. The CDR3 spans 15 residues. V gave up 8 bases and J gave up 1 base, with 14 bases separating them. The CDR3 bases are TGCGCCAGCGGTCGGAGAGGCGGGAACACCGGGGAGCTGTTTTTT. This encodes CASGRRGGNTGELFF.